This TCR beta chain emerged from a study of graft-versus-host responses after intestinal transplantation. Findings and caveats of the study: Early post-transplant HvG declines tracked with peak circulating GvH clone levels.

Germline V gene lookup returns CDR1 LNHDA and CDR2 SQIVND (reference sequence). The CDR3 has 12 residues. The V gene end was trimmed by 6 bases and the J gene end by 7 bases; junction bases not matched to a gene: 4. TCRdb's table, derived via immunoSEQ multiplex PCR, lists solely in-frame clones and lacks some. This sample carries 95,000 to 110,000 clones, 93% of them seen once, and the ten largest clones take 1% to 1.5%. A word on this clone: Its antigen is undetermined.

The sequence was collected from a human donor who received an intestinal transplant. The specimen comprised unstimulated CD8+ T cells sorted from spleen or lymph node cells, sampled before intestinal transplant. V and J are TRBV19 and TRBJ2-5, with 8 bases lining up with TRBD1. The CDR3 spells CASRDREGTQYF. DNA for the CDR3: TGTGCCAGTAGGGACAGGGAAGGGACCCAGTACTTC.